The 8 T cell receptor beta chains below come from one sample, sequenced in a study of shared clonotypes between healthy human individuals. Only in-frame clones appear in the TCRdb table, and some are missing; sequencing was by immunoSEQ multiplex PCR. This table has under 600,000 clones, just over 75% appearing once. Sequenced input: PBMCs. The receptor set was obtained from a woman between 40 and 50 years old in good health. Some clones in this sample may be carry-over from other donors' samples.

The rearrangement joins TRBV18 to TRBJ1-4; 7 nucleotides agree with TRBD1. The junction had 2 bases not matched to a gene; V was cut back by 4 bases and J by 6 bases. Germline-derived CDR1 and CDR2 are KGHSH and LQKENI. This CDR3 contains 13 residues. The CDR3 loop reads CASSLGQDEKLFF. The CDR3 DNA is TGTGCCAGCTCACTAGGACAGGATGAAAAACTGTTTTTT. Based on the CDR3 plus reference TRBV18 and TRBJ1-4, the full variable domain is NAGVMQNPRHLVRRRGQEARLRCSPMKGHSHVYWYRQLPEEGLKFMVYLQKENIIDESGMPKERFSAEFPKEGPSILRIQQVVRGDSAAYFCASSLGQDEKLFFGSGTQLSVL.

J is TRBJ2-1 and V is TRBV10-3; TRBD2 aligns across 9 bases. V shed 4 bases and J 10 bases; nucleotides not matched to a gene: 5. CDR1 and CDR2 (germline): ENHRY, SYGVKD. This CDR3 has 13 amino acids. CDR3 protein: CAISAGLAREQFF. The CDR3, as DNA: TGTGCCATCAGTGCGGGACTAGCACGCGAGCAGTTCTTC.

V usage is TRBV18 and J usage is TRBJ1-2; D gene uncertain. The germline V gene has CDR1 KGHSH and CDR2 LQKENI. CDR3 size: 15 residues. V was trimmed by 0 bases and J by 8 bases, leaving 16 bases between them. The CDR3 DNA follows: TGTGCCAGCTCACCACCGACGGGAGAGTCTCGGGGCTACACCTTC. This codes for CASSPPTGESRGYTF.

V usage is TRBV5-4 and J usage is TRBJ2-7; 7 bases line up with TRBD2. Germline CDR1 and CDR2: SGHNT and YYREEE (reference sequence). The CDR3 extends over 15 amino acids. Trimming cost V 4 bases and J 0 bases; bases outside gene matches: 7. Written as DNA, the CDR3 is TGTGCCAGCAGCCCTGGGGGGGGGAGCTCCTACGAGCAGTACTTC. This translates into CASSPGGGSSYEQYF.

The chain joins TRBV5-1 to TRBJ2-2; D possibly corresponds to TRBD1 (6 bases). The CDR3 is made up of 15 amino acids. Deletions cut 0 bases from V and 3 bases from J, with 9 bases between. Germline-derived CDR1 and CDR2 are SGHRS and YFSETQ. Here the CDR3 DNA reads TGCGCCAGCAGCTTGGGTTCAGGGGACACCGGGGAGCTGTTTTTT. It is translated as CASSLGSGDTGELFF.

The chain links TRBV6-1 to TRBJ2-5; 10 nucleotides line up with TRBD1. The germline V gene encodes CDR1 MNHNS and CDR2 SASEGT. CDR3 length equals 14 residues. J lost 5 bases, V lost 5 bases, and 5 bases had no gene match. DNA of the CDR3: TGTGCCAGCAGTCCCGGGACAGGGGTCGAGACCCAGTACTTC. The encoded protein is CASSPGTGVETQYF.

V gene TRBV9 combines with J gene TRBJ2-3; D might be TRBD2 (5 bases). The V end was cut by 3 bases, the J end by 0 bases, with 20 bases between. Germline V gene data show CDR1 as SGDLS and CDR2 as YYNGEE. The CDR3 length is 18 residues. In DNA, the CDR3 is TGTGCCAGCAGCGCCGGCCGGGGAACTAGACGGAGCACAGATACGCAGTATTTT. Translating gives CASSAGRGTRRSTDTQYF.

DNA of the CDR3: TGTGCCAGCAGCTTGAATAGCGCAGAGCTGTACAATGAGCAGTTCTTC. Its protein product is CASSLNSAELYNEQFF. The chain has TRBV7-8 and TRBJ2-1, with D possibly TRBD2 on 5 matching bases. V was cut by 3 bases and J by 4 bases, with 16 bases left in between. The CDR3 totals 16 residues. Germline lookup yields CDR1 SGHVS and CDR2 FQNEAQ.